Following are 2 T cell receptor beta chains from one sample sequenced in a study of cytomegalovirus exposure and HLA in healthy donors. PCR amplification relied on 60 Vbeta primers (plus 13 Jbeta primers). Sequenced by immunoSEQ multiplex PCR; TCRdb stores in-frame clones only, minus some. The sample lists 150,000 to 200,000 clones; roughly 80% were seen once. The source material was PBMCs. All receptors come from a human donor in good health.

This rearrangement joins TRBV11-3 to TRBJ2-4; 8 positions agree with TRBD1. V dropped 5 bases and J dropped 6; count of bases not matched to a gene: 3. CDR3 length: 13 amino acids. Germline CDR1 SGHNT, CDR2 YENEEA. As DNA, the CDR3 is TGTGCCAGCAGCAGAGGACAGGGAAACATTCAGTACTTC. It yields the protein CASSRGQGNIQYF.

The CDR3 loop is CASSLPGGLYNEQFF. CDR3 DNA sequence: TGTGCCAGCAGCTTACCGGGGGGCTTATACAATGAGCAGTTCTTC. The chain employs TRBV11-2 and TRBJ2-1, with D possibly TRBD2 on 7 matching bases. Germline V gene sequence: CDR1 SGHAT, CDR2 FQNNGV. The germline V and J ends were trimmed by 2 bases and 4 bases, with 12 bases remaining between them. CDR3 length: 15 residues.